Below, one T cell receptor beta chain is given with its context. V gave up 7 bases and J gave up 1 base, with 13 bases separating them. Germline lookup yields CDR1 MDHEN and CDR2 SYDVKM. The CDR3 is 14 amino acids. As handled by the study authors: Reference gene primer amplification gave estimated nucleated cell counts. The repertoire was sequenced with immunoSEQ multiplex PCR; TCRdb's copy has only in-frame clones and lacks some. V and J calls and clone size are copied from that table; D and trimming were computed from the DNA. The table lists roughly 250,000 clones, approximately 80% of them singletons. This sample was included in a study of blood T cell repertoires in COVID-19. Study summary: Acute and convalescent COVID-19 samples came from the United States, Italy and Spain. Nucleic acid was either cDNA or gDNA, and it came from T cells, B-cell-depleted T cells, or PBMCs.

The chain employs TRBV28 and TRBJ1-1; D is unclear. The TCR originated in a woman aged 40 to 50 with active or convalescent COVID-19. The sample consisted of peripheral blood. CDR3 protein: CASTPRLENTEAFF. The CDR3 bases are TGTGCCAGCACCCCTAGGTTAGAGAACACTGAAGCTTTCTTT. Looking up the rest from reference TRBV28 and TRBJ1-1 gives the full variable domain: DVKVTQSSRYLVKRTGEKVFLECVQDMDHENMFWYRQDPGLGLRLIYFSYDVKMKEKGDIPEGYSVSREKKERFSLILESASTNQTSMYLCASTPRLENTEAFFGQGTRLTVV.